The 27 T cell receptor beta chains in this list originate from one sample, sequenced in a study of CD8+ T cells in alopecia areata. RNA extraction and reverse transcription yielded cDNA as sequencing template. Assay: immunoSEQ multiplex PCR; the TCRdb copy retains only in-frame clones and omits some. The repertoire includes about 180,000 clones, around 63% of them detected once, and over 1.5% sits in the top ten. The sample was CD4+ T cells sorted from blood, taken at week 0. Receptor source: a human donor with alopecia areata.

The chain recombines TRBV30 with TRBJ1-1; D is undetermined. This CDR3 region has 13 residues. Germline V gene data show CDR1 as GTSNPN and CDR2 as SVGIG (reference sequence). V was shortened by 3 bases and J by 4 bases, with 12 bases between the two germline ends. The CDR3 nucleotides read TGTGCCTGGAGAGGGCTCATCGGCACTGAAGCTTTCTTT. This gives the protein CAWRGLIGTEAFF.

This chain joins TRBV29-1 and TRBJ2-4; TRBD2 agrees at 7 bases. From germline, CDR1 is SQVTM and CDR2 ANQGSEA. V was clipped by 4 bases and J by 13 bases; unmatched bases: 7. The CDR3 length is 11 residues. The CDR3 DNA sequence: TGCAGCGTTGCTCGTGGGGAGGGGCAGTACTTC. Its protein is CSVARGEGQYF. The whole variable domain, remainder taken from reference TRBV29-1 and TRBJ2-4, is SAVISQKPSRDICQRGTSLTIQCQVDSQVTMMFWYRQQPGQSLTLIATANQGSEATYESGFVIDKFPISRPNLTFSTLTVSNMSPEDSSIYLCSVARGEGQYFGAGTRLSVL.

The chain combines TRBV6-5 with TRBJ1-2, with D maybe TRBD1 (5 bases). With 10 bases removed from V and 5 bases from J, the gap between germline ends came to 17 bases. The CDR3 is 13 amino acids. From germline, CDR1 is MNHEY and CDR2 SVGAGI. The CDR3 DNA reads TGTGCCACCGCCAGGGACCGAGATTATGGCTACACCTTC. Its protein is CATARDRDYGYTF.

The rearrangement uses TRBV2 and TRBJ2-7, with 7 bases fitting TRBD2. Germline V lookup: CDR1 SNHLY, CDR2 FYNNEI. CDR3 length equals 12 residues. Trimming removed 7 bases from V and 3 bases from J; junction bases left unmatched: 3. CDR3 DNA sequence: TGTGCCAGCACGAGCGGGGACTACGAGCAGTACTTC. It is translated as CASTSGDYEQYF.

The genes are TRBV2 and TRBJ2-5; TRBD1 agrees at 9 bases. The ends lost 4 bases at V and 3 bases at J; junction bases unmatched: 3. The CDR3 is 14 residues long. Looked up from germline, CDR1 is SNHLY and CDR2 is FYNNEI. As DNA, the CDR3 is TGTGCCAGCAGTGCTGGGACAGGGAAAGAGACCCAGTACTTC. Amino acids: CASSAGTGKETQYF.

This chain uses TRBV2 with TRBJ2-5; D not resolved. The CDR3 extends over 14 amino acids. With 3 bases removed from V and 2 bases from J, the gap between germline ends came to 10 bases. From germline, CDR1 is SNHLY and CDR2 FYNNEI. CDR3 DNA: TGTGCCAGCAGTGACGGGCGGTCGCAAGAGACCCAGTACTTC. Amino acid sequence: CASSDGRSQETQYF.

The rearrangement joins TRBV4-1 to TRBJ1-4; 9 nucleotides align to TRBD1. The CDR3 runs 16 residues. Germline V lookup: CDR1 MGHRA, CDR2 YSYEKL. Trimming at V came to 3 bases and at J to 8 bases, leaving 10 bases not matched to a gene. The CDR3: CASSQSRDRALEKLFF. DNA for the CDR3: TGCGCCAGCAGCCAGAGCCGGGACAGGGCATTGGAAAAACTGTTTTTT.

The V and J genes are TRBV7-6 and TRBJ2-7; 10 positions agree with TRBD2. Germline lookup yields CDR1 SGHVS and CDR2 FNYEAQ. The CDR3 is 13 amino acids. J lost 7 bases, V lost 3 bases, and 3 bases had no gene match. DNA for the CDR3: TGTGCCAGCAGCTTTGGACTAGCGGATGAGCAGTACTTC. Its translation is CASSFGLADEQYF.

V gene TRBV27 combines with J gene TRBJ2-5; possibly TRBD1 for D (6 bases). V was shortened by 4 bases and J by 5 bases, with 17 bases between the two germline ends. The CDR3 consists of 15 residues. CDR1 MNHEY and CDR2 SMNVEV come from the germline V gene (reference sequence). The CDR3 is CASSSRQVFGETQYF. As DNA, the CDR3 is TGTGCCAGCAGTTCCCGACAGGTCTTCGGCGAGACCCAGTACTTC.

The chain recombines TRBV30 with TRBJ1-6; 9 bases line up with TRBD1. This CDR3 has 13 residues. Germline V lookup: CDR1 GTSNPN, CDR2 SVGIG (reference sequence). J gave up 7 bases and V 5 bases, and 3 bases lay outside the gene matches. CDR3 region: CAWDGTGNSPLHF. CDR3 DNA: TGTGCCTGGGACGGGACAGGGAATTCACCCCTCCACTTT.

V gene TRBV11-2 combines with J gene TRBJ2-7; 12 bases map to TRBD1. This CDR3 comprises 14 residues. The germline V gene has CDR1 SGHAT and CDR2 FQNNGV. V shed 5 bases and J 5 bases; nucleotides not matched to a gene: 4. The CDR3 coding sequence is TGTGCCAGCAGCCGGGACAGGGGGCCTGACGAGCAGTACTTC. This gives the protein CASSRDRGPDEQYF.

In nucleotides, the CDR3 is TGTGCCAGCAGCCAAGGGAGCGGATACTACTTC. As protein: CASSQGSGYYF. The rearrangement joins TRBV14 to TRBJ2-5; D possibly corresponds to TRBD2 (5 bases). The CDR3 length is 11 residues. V was pared by 1 base and J by 14 bases, with 11 bases between. From germline, CDR1 is SGHDN and CDR2 FVKESK.

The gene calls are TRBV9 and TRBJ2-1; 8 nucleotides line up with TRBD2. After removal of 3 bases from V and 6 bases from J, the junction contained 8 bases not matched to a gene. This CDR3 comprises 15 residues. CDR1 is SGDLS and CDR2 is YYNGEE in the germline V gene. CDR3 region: CASSAGTRFLNEQFF. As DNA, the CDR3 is TGTGCCAGCAGCGCCGGGACTAGATTTCTCAATGAGCAGTTCTTC.

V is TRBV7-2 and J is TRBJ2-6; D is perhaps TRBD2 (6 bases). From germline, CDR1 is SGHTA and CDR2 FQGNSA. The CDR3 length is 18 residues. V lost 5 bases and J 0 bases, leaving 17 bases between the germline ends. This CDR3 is CASSPRTGAVSGANVLTF. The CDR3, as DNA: TGTGCCAGCAGCCCCCGGACGGGAGCGGTCTCTGGGGCCAACGTCCTGACTTTC.

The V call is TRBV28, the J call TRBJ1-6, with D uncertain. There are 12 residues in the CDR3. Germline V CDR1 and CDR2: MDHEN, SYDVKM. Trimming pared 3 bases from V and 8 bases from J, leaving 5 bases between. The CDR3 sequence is CASSLVDSPLHF. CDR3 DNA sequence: TGTGCCAGCAGTTTGGTGGATTCACCCCTCCACTTT.

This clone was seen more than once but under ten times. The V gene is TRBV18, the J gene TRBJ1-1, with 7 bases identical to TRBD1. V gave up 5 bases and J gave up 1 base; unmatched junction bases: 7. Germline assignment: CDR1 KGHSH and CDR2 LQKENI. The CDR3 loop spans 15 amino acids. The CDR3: CASSSSGQRNTEAFF. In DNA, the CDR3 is TGTGCCAGCTCATCGTCGGGACAGAGGAACACTGAAGCTTTCTTT.

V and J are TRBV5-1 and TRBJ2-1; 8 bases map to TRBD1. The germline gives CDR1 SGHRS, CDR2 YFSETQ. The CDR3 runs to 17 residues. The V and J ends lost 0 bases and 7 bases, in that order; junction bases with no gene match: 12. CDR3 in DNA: TGCGCCAGCAGCTTGGCCGGAGGGGCAGGGGGCATGAATGAGCAGTTCTTC. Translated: CASSLAGGAGGMNEQFF.

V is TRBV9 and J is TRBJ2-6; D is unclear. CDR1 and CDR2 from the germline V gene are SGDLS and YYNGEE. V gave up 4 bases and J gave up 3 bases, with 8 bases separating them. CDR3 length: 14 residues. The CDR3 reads CASSPPGGANVLTF. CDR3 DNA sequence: TGTGCCAGCAGCCCCCCGGGTGGGGCCAACGTCCTGACTTTC.

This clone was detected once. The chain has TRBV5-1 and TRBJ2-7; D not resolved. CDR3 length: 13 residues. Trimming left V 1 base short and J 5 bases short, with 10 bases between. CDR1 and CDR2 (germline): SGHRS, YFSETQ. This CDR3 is CASSLMARNEQYF. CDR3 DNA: TGCGCCAGCAGCTTGATGGCCCGAAACGAGCAGTACTTC.

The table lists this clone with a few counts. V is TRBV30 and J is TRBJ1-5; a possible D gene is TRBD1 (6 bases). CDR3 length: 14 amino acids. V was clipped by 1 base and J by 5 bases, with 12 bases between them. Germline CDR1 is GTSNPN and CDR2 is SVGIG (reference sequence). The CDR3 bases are TGTGCCTGGAGTGGGCTGGGGGGCCATCAGCCCCAGCATTTT. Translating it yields CAWSGLGGHQPQHF.

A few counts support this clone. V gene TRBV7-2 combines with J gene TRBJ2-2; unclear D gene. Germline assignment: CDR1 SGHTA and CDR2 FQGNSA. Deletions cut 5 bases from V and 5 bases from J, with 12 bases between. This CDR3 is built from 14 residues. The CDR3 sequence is CASSPRRVTGELFF. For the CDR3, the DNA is TGTGCCAGCAGCCCCAGGCGAGTTACCGGGGAGCTGTTTTTT.

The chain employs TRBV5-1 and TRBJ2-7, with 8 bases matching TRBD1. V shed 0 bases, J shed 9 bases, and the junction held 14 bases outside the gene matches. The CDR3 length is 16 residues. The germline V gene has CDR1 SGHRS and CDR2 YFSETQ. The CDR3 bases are TGCGCCAGCAGCTTGGCCGGACAGGGCGGACGATCGATGCAGTACTTC. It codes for CASSLAGQGGRSMQYF.

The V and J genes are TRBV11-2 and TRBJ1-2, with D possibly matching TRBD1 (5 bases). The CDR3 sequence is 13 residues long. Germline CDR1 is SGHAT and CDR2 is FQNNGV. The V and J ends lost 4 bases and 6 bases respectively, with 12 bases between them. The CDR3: CASSYGAGNGYTF. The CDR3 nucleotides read TGTGCCAGCAGCTATGGTGCAGGGAATGGCTACACCTTC.

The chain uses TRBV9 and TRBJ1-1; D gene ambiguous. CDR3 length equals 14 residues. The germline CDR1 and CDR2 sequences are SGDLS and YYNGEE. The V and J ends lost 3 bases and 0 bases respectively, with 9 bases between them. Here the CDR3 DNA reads TGTGCCAGCAGCGAGGCAAACATGAACACTGAAGCTTTCTTT. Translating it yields CASSEANMNTEAFF.

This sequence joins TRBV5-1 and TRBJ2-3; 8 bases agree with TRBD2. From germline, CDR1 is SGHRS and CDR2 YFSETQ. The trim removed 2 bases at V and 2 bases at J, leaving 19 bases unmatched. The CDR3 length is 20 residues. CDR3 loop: CASSFAGRGARTYLTDTQYF. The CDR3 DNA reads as TGCGCCAGCAGCTTCGCGGGGCGGGGGGCTAGAACGTACCTCACAGATACGCAGTATTTT.

The CDR3 sequence is CASSQDRNTGELFF. CDR3 in DNA: TGTGCCAGCAGCCAGGACCGGAACACCGGGGAGCTGTTTTTT. The chain uses TRBV7-3 and TRBJ2-2; D is ambiguous. This CDR3 is 14 amino acids long. Germline lookup yields CDR1 SGHTA and CDR2 FQGTGA. Trimming cost V 5 bases and J 1 base, with 8 bases left between them.

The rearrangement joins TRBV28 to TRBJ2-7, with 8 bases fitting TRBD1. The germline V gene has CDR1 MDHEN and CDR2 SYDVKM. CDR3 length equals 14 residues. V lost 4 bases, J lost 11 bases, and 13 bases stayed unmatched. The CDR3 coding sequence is TGTGCCAGCAGTTCCCCGACAGGGGTGAGTGTAGAGTACTTC. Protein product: CASSSPTGVSVEYF.